A single sample gave rise to the 3 T cell receptor beta chains below, sequenced in a study of chemoradiotherapy in HPV16-positive cancers. Some clones are missing from TCRdb's copy, which holds only in-frame ones; the method was immunoSEQ multiplex PCR. The sample consists of tens of thousands of clones, just under 80% of them appearing once. This specimen was blood, taken from a patient who underwent chemoradiotherapy. These receptors all stem from a human donor with HPV-associated anogenital cancer.

The V and J genes are TRBV7-2 and TRBJ2-3, with D unclear. The germline CDR1 and CDR2 sequences are SGHTA and FQGNSA. CDR3 length: 12 amino acids. V was pared by 3 bases and J by 3 bases, with 4 bases between. CDR3 residues: CASSFFTDTQYF. The CDR3 bases are TGTGCCAGCAGCTTTTTTACAGATACGCAGTATTTT.

The chain joins TRBV7-9 to TRBJ2-5, with D perhaps assigned TRBD1 or TRBD2 (5 bases each). The CDR3 loop spans 14 amino acids. Trimming removed 2 bases at V and 3 bases at J, with 10 bases between. CDR1 is SEHNR, CDR2 FQNEAQ, per germline (reference sequence). CDR3 residues: CASSLFGTEETQYF. For the CDR3, the DNA is TGTGCCAGCAGCTTATTCGGGACGGAAGAGACCCAGTACTTC.

The V call is TRBV7-3, the J call TRBJ2-5; D uncertain. V was shortened by 5 bases and J by 2 bases, with 0 bases between the two germline ends. The CDR3 sequence is 10 residues long. In germline, CDR1 is SGHTA, CDR2 FQGTGA. The CDR3 protein is CASSQETQYF. In DNA form, the CDR3 reads TGTGCCAGCAGCCAAGAGACCCAGTACTTC.